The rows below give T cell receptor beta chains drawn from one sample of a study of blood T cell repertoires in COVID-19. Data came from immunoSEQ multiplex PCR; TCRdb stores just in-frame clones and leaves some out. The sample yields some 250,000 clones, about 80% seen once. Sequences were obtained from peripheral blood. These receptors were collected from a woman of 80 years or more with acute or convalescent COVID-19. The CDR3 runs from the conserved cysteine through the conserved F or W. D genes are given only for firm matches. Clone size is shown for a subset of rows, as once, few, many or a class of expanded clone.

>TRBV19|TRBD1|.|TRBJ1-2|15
CASSRDRIANYGYTF
TGTGCCAGTAGTAGGGACAGGATAGCTAACTATGGCTACACCTTC
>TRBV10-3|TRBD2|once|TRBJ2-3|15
CAISPTSGRADTQYF
TGTGCCATCAGTCCAACTAGCGGGAGGGCAGATACGCAGTATTTT
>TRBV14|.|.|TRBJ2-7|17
CASSLRSGTLSSYEQYF
TGTGCCAGCAGCCTCCGCTCCGGGACACTAAGCTCCTACGAGCAGTACTTC
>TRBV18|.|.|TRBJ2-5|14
CASSPQGVQETQYF
TGTGCCAGCTCACCACAGGGGGTACAAGAGACCCAGTACTTC
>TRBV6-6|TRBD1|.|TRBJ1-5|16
CASSAGTGANNQPQHF
TGTGCCAGCAGTGCCGGGACAGGGGCGAACAATCAGCCCCAGCATTTT
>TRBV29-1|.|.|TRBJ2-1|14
CSVVYRIGANEQFF
TGCAGCGTTGTTTACCGGATAGGGGCGAATGAGCAGTTCTTC
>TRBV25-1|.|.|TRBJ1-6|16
CASSASRGSYNSPLHF
TGTGCCAGCAGTGCTAGTAGGGGCTCCTATAATTCACCCCTCCACTTT
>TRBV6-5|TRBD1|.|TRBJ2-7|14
CASRPGQGSNEQYF
TGTGCCAGCAGGCCGGGACAGGGTTCCAACGAGCAGTACTTC
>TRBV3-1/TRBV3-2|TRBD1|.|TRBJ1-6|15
CASSRLGQGNSPLHF
TGTGCCAGCAGCCGCCTGGGACAGGGTAATTCACCCCTCCACTTT
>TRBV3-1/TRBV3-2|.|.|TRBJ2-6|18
CASSQERGTLSGANVLTF
TGTGCCAGCAGCCAAGAGCGCGGAACCCTCTCTGGGGCCAACGTCCTGACTTTC
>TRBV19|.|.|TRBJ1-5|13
CASRGQTNQPQHF
TGTGCCAGTAGGGGGCAGACCAATCAGCCCCAGCATTTT
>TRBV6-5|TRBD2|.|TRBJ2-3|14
CASSVAGYTDTQYF
TGTGCCAGCTCAGTAGCGGGGTACACAGATACGCAGTATTTT
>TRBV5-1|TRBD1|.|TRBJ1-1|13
CASSKTGYTEAFF
TGCGCCAGCAGCAAGACAGGGTACACTGAAGCTTTCTTT
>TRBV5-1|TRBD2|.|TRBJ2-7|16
CASSLLTSGSRYEQYF
TGCGCCAGCAGCCTATTGACTAGCGGGAGTAGGTACGAGCAGTACTTC
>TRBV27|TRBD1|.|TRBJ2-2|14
CASSLTGGTGELFF
TGTGCCAGCAGTTTGACAGGGGGAACCGGGGAGCTGTTTTTT
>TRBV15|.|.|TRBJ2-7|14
CATSKDPYSYEQYF
TGTGCCACCAGCAAAGATCCCTACTCCTACGAGCAGTACTTC
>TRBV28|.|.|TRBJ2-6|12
CASGGGANVLTF
TGTGCCAGCGGAGGTGGGGCCAACGTCCTGACTTTC
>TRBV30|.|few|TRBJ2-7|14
CAWSVPPQTYEQYF
TGTGCCTGGAGTGTACCGCCCCAGACCTACGAGCAGTACTTC
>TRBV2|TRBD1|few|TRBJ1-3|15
CASAGQGLSGNTIYF
TGTGCCAGCGCGGGACAGGGACTCTCTGGAAACACCATATATTTT
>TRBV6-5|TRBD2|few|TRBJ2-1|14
CASSPPAGINEQFF
TGTGCCAGCAGTCCCCCAGCGGGAATCAATGAGCAGTTCTTC
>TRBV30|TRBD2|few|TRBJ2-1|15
CAWSGTSGRRSEQFF
TGTGCCTGGAGTGGTACGAGCGGGAGGCGGAGTGAGCAGTTCTTC
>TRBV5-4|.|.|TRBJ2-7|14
CASSLGGGHYEQYF
TGTGCCAGCAGCTTGGGGGGCGGACATTACGAGCAGTACTTC
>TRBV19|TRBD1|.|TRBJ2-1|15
CASSRTGVRNNEQFF
TGTGCCAGTAGTCGGACAGGGGTTAGGAACAATGAGCAGTTCTTC
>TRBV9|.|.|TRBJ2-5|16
CASSARQRAIQETQYF
TGTGCCAGCAGCGCCCGACAGAGAGCGATACAAGAGACCCAGTACTTC
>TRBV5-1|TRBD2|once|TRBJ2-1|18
CASSPEKGLAGVHNEQFF
TGCGCCAGCAGCCCCGAAAAAGGACTAGCGGGAGTACACAATGAGCAGTTCTTC
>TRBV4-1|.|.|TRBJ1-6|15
CASSQGAPDWSPLHF
TGCGCCAGCAGCCAAGGAGCTCCTGATTGGTCACCCCTCCACTTT
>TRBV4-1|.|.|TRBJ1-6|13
CASSLETGSPLHF
TGCGCCAGCAGCCTTGAGACTGGTTCACCCCTCCACTTT
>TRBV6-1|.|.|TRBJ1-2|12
CASSESQGGYTF
TGTGCCAGCAGTGAGTCACAGGGTGGCTACACCTTC
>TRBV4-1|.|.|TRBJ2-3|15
CASSQVGIGTDTQYF
TGCGCCAGCAGCCAAGTCGGGATCGGCACAGATACGCAGTATTTT
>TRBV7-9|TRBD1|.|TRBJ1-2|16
CASSLVGTGAAHGYTF
TGTGCCAGCAGCTTAGTGGGGACAGGGGCGGCGCATGGCTACACCTTC
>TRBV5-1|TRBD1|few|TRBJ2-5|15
CASSPGTGGQETQYF
TGCGCCAGCAGCCCAGGAACAGGGGGGCAAGAGACCCAGTACTTC
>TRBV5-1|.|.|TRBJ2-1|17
CASSLVGGSFSYNEQFF
TGCGCCAGCAGCTTGGTTGGTGGGAGTTTCTCCTACAATGAGCAGTTCTTC
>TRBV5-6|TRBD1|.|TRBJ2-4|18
CASSFASGQNLAKNIQYF
TGTGCCAGCAGCTTCGCGTCGGGACAGAACTTAGCCAAAAACATTCAGTACTTC
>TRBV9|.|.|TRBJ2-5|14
CASSPGQLRETQYF
TGTGCCAGCAGCCCCGGACAGCTCCGGGAGACCCAGTACTTC
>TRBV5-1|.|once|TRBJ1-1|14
CASSLRRGNTEAFF
TGCGCCAGCAGCTTGCGAAGGGGGAACACTGAAGCTTTCTTT
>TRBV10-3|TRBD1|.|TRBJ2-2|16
CAISKDRGGSAGELFF
TGTGCCATCAGCAAAGACAGGGGTGGCTCGGCCGGGGAGCTGTTTTTT
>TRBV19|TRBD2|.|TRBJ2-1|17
CASSTSSGRALYNEQFF
TGTGCCAGTAGTACATCTAGCGGGAGGGCCCTCTACAATGAGCAGTTCTTC
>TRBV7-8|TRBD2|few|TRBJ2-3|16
CASSLVLAGAGSTQYF
TGTGCCAGCAGCTTAGTCCTAGCGGGGGCGGGGAGTACGCAGTATTTT
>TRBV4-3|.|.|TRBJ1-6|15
CASSQGQDQYSPLHF
TGCGCCAGCAGCCAAGGACAGGATCAGTATTCACCCCTCCACTTT
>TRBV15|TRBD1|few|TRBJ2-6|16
CATSRYRGSGANVLTF
TGTGCCACCAGCAGGTACAGGGGCTCTGGGGCCAACGTCCTGACTTTC
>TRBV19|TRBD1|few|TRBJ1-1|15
CASSSPGTASDEAFF
TGTGCCAGTAGTTCCCCCGGGACAGCCTCCGATGAAGCTTTCTTT
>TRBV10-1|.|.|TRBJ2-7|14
CASSEGLLGYEQYF
TGCGCCAGCAGTGAGGGACTTCTAGGTTACGAGCAGTACTTC
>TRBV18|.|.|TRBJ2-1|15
CASSPRAGLYNEQFF
TGTGCCAGCTCACCCCGTGCAGGGCTCTACAATGAGCAGTTCTTC
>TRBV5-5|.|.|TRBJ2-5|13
CASSLGREETQYF
TGTGCCAGCAGCTTGGGCAGGGAAGAGACCCAGTACTTC
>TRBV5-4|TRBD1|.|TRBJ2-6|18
CASSTDRGQSSGANVLTF
TGTGCCAGCAGCACGGACAGGGGCCAGAGCTCTGGGGCCAACGTCCTGACTTTC
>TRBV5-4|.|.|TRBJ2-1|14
CASSLDSSYNEQFF
TGTGCCAGCAGCTTGGACTCCTCCTACAATGAGCAGTTCTTC
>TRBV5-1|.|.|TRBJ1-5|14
CASSFDSFNQPQHF
TGCGCCAGCAGCTTCGACAGCTTTAATCAGCCCCAGCATTTT
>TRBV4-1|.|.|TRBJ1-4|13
CASSHGTREKLFF
TGCGCCAGCAGCCACGGGACAAGGGAAAAACTGTTTTTT
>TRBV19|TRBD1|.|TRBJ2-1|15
CASSSGGRSYNEQFF
TGTGCCAGTAGTTCAGGGGGTCGGTCCTACAATGAGCAGTTCTTC
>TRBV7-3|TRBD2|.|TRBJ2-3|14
CASSSGLNTDTQYF
TGTGCCAGCTCCTCGGGACTAAACACAGATACGCAGTATTTT
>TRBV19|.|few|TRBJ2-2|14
CASSIGGDTGELFF
TGTGCCAGTAGCATCGGCGGCGACACCGGGGAGCTGTTTTTT
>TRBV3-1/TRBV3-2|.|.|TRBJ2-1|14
CASSGGGGFNEQFF
TGTGCCAGCAGCGGAGGGGGCGGTTTTAATGAGCAGTTCTTC
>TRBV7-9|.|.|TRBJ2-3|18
CASSPPMAGAIGTDTQYF
TGTGCCAGCAGCCCCCCCATGGCAGGGGCAATAGGAACAGATACGCAGTATTTT
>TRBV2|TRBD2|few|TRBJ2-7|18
CASSRTGTSGRTAYEQYF
TGTGCCAGCAGTCGCACCGGGACTAGCGGGAGGACCGCCTACGAGCAGTACTTC
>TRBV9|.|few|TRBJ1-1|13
CASSVSPGYEAFF
TGTGCCAGCAGCGTATCGCCAGGTTATGAAGCTTTCTTT